The next 32 T cell receptor beta chains were all read from a single sample in a study of blood T cells in healthy people across ages. A second about 7 to 12 cycle PCR used barcoded and J-beta primers. TCRdb redid the calling of the 5' RACE reads with MiXCR, one entry per CDR3 protein. The repertoire includes roughly 650,000 distinct CDR3 sequences, approximately 31% of them detected once, and approximately 15% sits in the top ten. Sequenced material: blood. The receptors derive from a woman aged 80 or over in good health.

This clonotype was detected many times. This chain connects TRBV12-3 or TRBV12-4 to TRBJ2-5, with TRBD1 matching 12 bases. J lost 4 bases, V lost 6 bases, and 9 bases had no gene match. This CDR3 contains 16 residues. The chain's CDR3 is CASSPLRDRGRETQYF. The DNA of the CDR3 is TGTGCCAGCAGCCCCCTCCGGGACAGGGGGCGAGAGACCCAGTACTTC.

This clonotype was counted only a few times. The chain has TRBV5-1 and TRBJ1-2; 7 nucleotides align to TRBD1. V lost 0 bases to trimming and J lost 5 bases; unmatched junction nucleotides: 10. The germline V gene encodes CDR1 SGHRS and CDR2 YFSETQ. This CDR3 region has 16 residues. The CDR3 nucleotides are TGCGCCAGCAGCTTGGCCGAGTCAGGGGGGCTGTATGGCTACACCTTC. Translated: CASSLAESGGLYGYTF.

At least ten counts were recorded for this clonotype. The gene calls are TRBV7-3 and TRBJ2-1, with TRBD2 as a possible D gene (6 bases). Germline V gene data show CDR1 as SGHTA and CDR2 as FQGTGA. Between the trimmed V and J ends, which lost 4 bases and 6 bases, there was a span of 16 bases. This CDR3 is built from 15 residues. The CDR3 loop is CASSSSSAKSNEQFF. The CDR3 coding sequence is TGTGCCAGCAGCTCTTCTAGCGCCAAGAGCAATGAGCAGTTCTTC.

This clonotype was seen repeatedly, ten times or more. V is TRBV10-3 and J is TRBJ2-5; 7 nucleotides agree with TRBD1. The CDR3 covers 14 residues. CDR1 and CDR2 from the germline V gene are ENHRY and SYGVKD. With V trimmed by 3 bases and J by 5 bases, 6 bases remained unmatched. CDR3 DNA: TGTGCCATCAGTGAAAAGACAGGGTTGGAGACCCAGTACTTC. It specifies CAISEKTGLETQYF.

This clonotype has a count of ten or more. The gene calls are TRBV5-1 and TRBJ1-1; possibly TRBD1 for D (6 bases). The CDR3 has 15 residues. The germline gives CDR1 SGHRS, CDR2 YFSETQ. Trimming removed 0 bases from V and 0 bases from J, with 9 bases in between. The CDR3 DNA reads TGCGCCAGCAGCTTGGGAGGGGGAATGAACACTGAAGCTTTCTTT. Its protein is CASSLGGGMNTEAFF.

This clonotype was detected many times. This rearrangement joins TRBV7-9 to TRBJ2-3; D is unresolved. The CDR3 runs 14 residues. Germline V gene lookup returns CDR1 SEHNR and CDR2 FQNEAQ (reference sequence). The V end lost 6 bases, the J end lost 2 bases, and 12 bases lay between the germline ends. The DNA of the CDR3 is TGTGCCAGCAGAAACCGGCTTTCCACAGATACGCAGTATTTT. Translating it yields CASRNRLSTDTQYF.

This clonotype has ten or more counts. This chain links TRBV14 with TRBJ2-1, with D uncertain. Germline V CDR1 and CDR2: SGHDN, FVKESK. This CDR3 comprises 17 residues. V was shortened by 0 bases and J by 3 bases, with 15 bases between the two germline ends. In DNA form, the CDR3 reads TGTGCCAGCAGCCAAGATCGGGCAGTCCAGAACTACAATGAGCAGTTCTTC. Translated: CASSQDRAVQNYNEQFF.

The chain has TRBV15 and TRBJ2-1; the match to TRBD2 covers 11 bases. Germline V lookup: CDR1 LNHNV, CDR2 YYDKDF (reference sequence). After removal of 1 base from V and 7 bases from J, the junction contained 9 bases not matched to a gene. CDR3 size: 17 residues. CDR3 DNA: TGTGCCACCAGCAGAGTAGGAAGGACTAGCGGGTTGAATGAGCAGTTCTTC. Translating gives CATSRVGRTSGLNEQFF.

This clonotype has just a few counts. The V and J genes are TRBV5-1 and TRBJ1-1; 10 bases agree with TRBD1. The CDR3 spans 15 residues. J lost 4 bases, V lost 3 bases, and 6 bases had no gene match. CDR1 and CDR2 from the germline V gene are SGHRS and YFSETQ. The CDR3 nucleotides read TGCGCCAGCAGCTGGGGACAGGGGCCGGGCACTGAAGCTTTCTTT. Translated, it gives CASSWGQGPGTEAFF.

At least ten counts were recorded for this clonotype. The J gene is TRBJ1-1, the V gene TRBV15; 7 positions match TRBD1. The V and J ends lost 1 base and 7 bases, in that order; junction bases with no gene match: 3. Germline values: CDR1 LNHNV, CDR2 YYDKDF (reference sequence). CDR3 length: 13 residues. The CDR3 loop reads CATSRVRQGEAFF. The DNA of the CDR3 is TGTGCCACCAGCAGAGTACGACAGGGTGAAGCTTTCTTT.

This clonotype has more than one count but fewer than ten. The rearrangement links TRBV28 to TRBJ2-1; TRBD1 matches 8 bases. The CDR3 runs to 14 residues. V dropped 6 bases and J dropped 10; count of bases not matched to a gene: 11. The germline gives CDR1 MDHEN, CDR2 SYDVKM. The CDR3 spells CASSDPGQASEQFF. The CDR3 DNA reads TGTGCCAGCAGCGACCCGGGACAGGCAAGCGAGCAGTTCTTC.

This clonotype came up many times. In DNA form, the CDR3 reads TGTGCCAGCAGCAACAGGGGGAACTATGGCTACACCTTC. This sequence encodes CASSNRGNYGYTF. This chain connects TRBV6-6 to TRBJ1-2; 8 nucleotides align to TRBD1. Germline loops: CDR1 MNHNY, CDR2 SVGAGI (reference sequence). The CDR3 consists of 13 residues. The V gene end was trimmed by 6 bases and the J gene end by 2 bases; junction bases not matched to a gene: 2.

On this clonotype itself: This may come from a read error, since a much larger clone is one base off. This chain links TRBV10-3 with TRBJ1-1; D ambiguous. The CDR3 has 14 residues. The V end lost 5 bases, the J end lost 5 bases, and 15 bases lay between the germline ends. Germline V gene lookup returns CDR1 ENHRY and CDR2 SYGVKD. This CDR3 reads CAISHTLDETEAFF. CDR3 bases: TGTGCCATCAGTCACACCCTGGATGAGACTGAAGCTTTCTTT.

This clonotype came up many times. This chain uses TRBV12-3 or TRBV12-4 with TRBJ2-1, with D possibly being TRBD1 (6 bases). CDR3 size: 14 residues. V was pared by 3 bases and J by 3 bases, with 9 bases between. The CDR3 nucleotides read TGTGCCAGCAGTTTCAGGGGTTACTACAATGAGCAGTTCTTC. Amino acid sequence: CASSFRGYYNEQFF.

This clonotype was observed many times. The chain is built from TRBV15 and TRBJ1-5, with 8 bases lining up with TRBD1. Per germline, CDR1 LNHNV and CDR2 YYDKDF (reference sequence). This CDR3 is 20 amino acids long. Trimming cost V 3 bases and J 6 bases; bases outside gene matches: 22. This CDR3 reads CATSRGPSGGRGVQAQPQHF. For the CDR3, the DNA is TGTGCCACCAGCAGGGGACCTTCAGGGGGCCGGGGTGTTCAGGCTCAGCCCCAGCATTTT. Filled out from reference TRBV15 and TRBJ1-5, the complete variable domain reads DAMVIQNPRYQVTQFGKPVTLSCSQTLNHNVMYWYQQKSSQAPKLLFHYYDKDFNNEADTPDNFQSRRPNTSFCFLDIRSPGLGDTAMYLCATSRGPSGGRGVQAQPQHFGDGTRLSIL.

There are a few counts of this clonotype. Just one base apart from a much larger clone, this may be a read error. V is TRBV7-2 and J is TRBJ1-4, with 8 bases lining up with TRBD1. Germline V gene data show CDR1 as SGHTA and CDR2 as FQGNSA. The CDR3 totals 14 residues. CDR3 sequence: CASQTGGTSEKLFF. CDR3 sequence (DNA): TGTGCCAGCCAAACAGGGGGGACTAGTGAAAAACTGTTTTTT.

The chain couples TRBV27 to TRBJ2-7, with D possibly TRBD1 on 6 matching bases. In germline, CDR1 is MNHEY, CDR2 SMNVEV (reference sequence). This CDR3 comprises 15 residues. Trimming shortened V by 0 bases and J by 5 bases, and 14 bases separated the two germline ends. The CDR3 loop is CASSLSSIGGHEQYF. The CDR3 DNA reads TGTGCCAGCAGTTTATCGTCGATAGGGGGTCACGAGCAGTACTTC.

The chain is built from TRBV3-1 and TRBJ2-5; 13 nucleotides line up with TRBD2. The DNA end is more similar to TRBJ2-1, so the J call may be wrong. The CDR3 consists of 19 residues. CDR1 is LGHDT and CDR2 is YNNKEL in the germline V gene (reference sequence). The DNA of the CDR3 is TGTGCCAGCAGCCTAGACCCTTCGGGACTAGCGGGGATCCAAGAGACCCAGTTCTTC. This codes for CASSLDPSGLAGIQETQFF.

This clonotype has ten or more counts. The rearrangement links TRBV20-1 to TRBJ2-1, with 10 bases identical to TRBD2. Unmatched junction bases numbered 7, after V lost 6 bases and J lost 5 bases. There are 14 residues in the CDR3. The V gene's germline CDR1 is DFQATT and CDR2 SNEGSKA (reference sequence). For the CDR3, the DNA is TGCAGTGCGGGAAGCGGGGGGGCCAACAATGAGCAGTTCTTC. It codes for CSAGSGGANNEQFF.

This clonotype was observed many times. This rearrangement joins TRBV5-4 to TRBJ2-5; D gene unclear. Trimming took off 1 base at V and 3 bases at J, with 13 bases between the two ends. CDR1 and CDR2 from the germline V gene are SGHNT and YYREEE (reference sequence). The CDR3 totals 15 residues. The CDR3, as DNA: TGTGCCAGCAGCTTGCCTAAGGGTATCGAAGAGACCCAGTACTTC. Its protein is CASSLPKGIEETQYF.

A word on this clonotype: This may arise from a read error, as a much more abundant clone is one base away. As DNA, the CDR3 is TGCAGTGAAACTGGGGCGACGAACACTGAAGTTTTCTTT. Translated: CSETGATNTEVFF. The rearrangement links TRBV20-1 to TRBJ1-1, with D possibly matching TRBD1 (5 bases). Germline V gene data show CDR1 as DFQATT and CDR2 as SNEGSKA (reference sequence). The CDR3 totals 13 residues.

J is TRBJ2-7 and V is TRBV7-6, with a possible D match to TRBD1 (5 bases). Per the germline V gene, CDR1 is SGHVS and CDR2 is FNYEAQ. V shed 0 bases and J shed 2 bases, with 8 bases lying between them. The CDR3 loop spans 14 amino acids. The CDR3 coding sequence is TGTGCCAGCAGCTTAGCTACAGGACCCTACGAGCAGTACTTC. Its translation: CASSLATGPYEQYF.

This clonotype appeared many times. The J gene is TRBJ2-7, the V gene TRBV5-4; no clear D gene. From germline, CDR1 is SGHNT and CDR2 YYREEE (reference sequence). The CDR3 covers 14 residues. Trimming removed 7 bases at V and 6 bases at J, with 20 bases between. This chain's CDR3 is CASGGPRAVGEQYF. DNA of the CDR3: TGTGCCAGCGGCGGACCTAGGGCAGTTGGCGAGCAGTACTTC. Full variable domain (missing parts from reference TRBV5-4 and TRBJ2-7): ETGVTQSPTHLIKTRGQQVTLRCSSQSGHNTVSWYQQALGQGPQFIFQYYREEENGRGNFPPRFSGLQFPNYSSELNVNALELDDSALYLCASGGPRAVGEQYFGPGTRLTVT.

This chain uses TRBV20-1 with TRBJ2-3; 11 nucleotides line up with TRBD2. The CDR3 loop spans 17 amino acids. Germline V gives CDR1 DFQATT, CDR2 SNEGSKA (reference sequence). The V gene end was trimmed by 1 base and the J gene end by 4 bases; junction bases not matched to a gene: 10. CDR3 nucleotides: TGCAGTGCTAGAGGACTAGCGGGGAGGATCCCGCCAGATACGCAGTATTTT. Amino acids: CSARGLAGRIPPDTQYF.

The chain combines TRBV20-1 with TRBJ2-7; D assignment may be TRBD1 or TRBD2 (5 bases each). V shed 6 bases and J shed 7 bases, with 28 bases lying between them. The CDR3 is 16 residues long. Germline V gene sequence: CDR1 DFQATT, CDR2 SNEGSKA (reference sequence). In nucleotides, the CDR3 is TGCAGTGCGGCCGGGGCCACTATTATCTCCTACAATGAGCAGTACTTC. Protein sequence: CSAAGATIISYNEQYF.

This clonotype was found many times. V gene TRBV4-2 combines with J gene TRBJ2-7; weak D call: TRBD2 (5 bases). The CDR3 totals 14 residues. The ends were cut back, 0 bases at V and 3 bases at J, with 9 bases in the middle. CDR1 LGHNA and CDR2 YNFKEQ come from the germline V gene. This CDR3 is CASSQDGGDYEQYF. CDR3 bases: TGTGCCAGCAGCCAAGACGGAGGAGACTACGAGCAGTACTTC.

This clonotype has more than one count but fewer than ten. The chain is built from TRBV7-2 and TRBJ2-7; 7 bases fit TRBD2. The CDR3 spans 14 residues. Losses at the gene ends were 5 bases for V and 1 base for J; bases not matched to a gene: 5. Looked up from germline, CDR1 is SGHTA and CDR2 is FQGNSA. The CDR3 nucleotides read TGTGCCAGCAGCGGGAGGGTGACTTCCTACGAGCAGTACTTC. It encodes CASSGRVTSYEQYF.

The rearrangement links TRBV6-6 to TRBJ2-2; TRBD2 aligns across 13 bases. V shed 8 bases and J 7 bases; nucleotides not matched to a gene: 7. Germline CDR1 is MNHNY and CDR2 is SVGAGI (reference sequence). The CDR3 has 15 residues. The CDR3 region has the DNA TGTGCCAGCGGTTGGACTAGCGGGGGTGGCGGGGAGCTGTTTTTT. It yields the protein CASGWTSGGGGELFF.

This clonotype was counted many times. CDR3 in amino acids: CASSYSLLKETQYF. In DNA, the CDR3 is TGTGCCAGCAGTTACTCGCTACTAAAAGAGACCCAGTACTTC. The V gene is TRBV6-2 or TRBV6-3, the J gene TRBJ2-5; no clear D gene. V was cut by 0 bases and J by 3 bases, with 8 bases left in between. This CDR3 is 14 amino acids long. Germline V gene data show CDR1 as MNHEY and CDR2 as SVGEGT.

Details on this clonotype: This may arise from a read error, as a much more abundant clone is one base away. V is TRBV20-1 and J is TRBJ1-2; D gene unclear. The CDR3 extends over 12 amino acids. CDR1 is DFQATT and CDR2 is SNEGSKA in the germline V gene (reference sequence). V was pared by 0 bases and J by 7 bases, with 9 bases between. CDR3: CSARDNHAGYTF. DNA of the CDR3: TGCAGTGCTAGAGATAACCACGCTGGCTACACCTTC.

This clonotype showed up many times. The CDR3: CASRPTGRDYGYTF. CDR3 bases: TGTGCCAGCAGACCTACGGGACGGGACTATGGCTACACCTTC. V and J are TRBV6-6 and TRBJ1-2, with D maybe TRBD1 (5 bases). From germline, CDR1 is MNHNY and CDR2 SVGAGI (reference sequence). V was shortened by 6 bases and J by 3 bases, with 14 bases between the two germline ends. The CDR3 contains 14 residues.

The chain employs TRBV9 and TRBJ2-4, with TRBD2 matching over 7 bases. The better agreement between TRBJ2-7 and the DNA end casts doubt on the J call. This CDR3 spans 13 amino acids. Germline V CDR1 and CDR2: SGDLS, YYNGEE. Here the CDR3 reads CASSPTSSYEQYF. CDR3 nucleotides: TGTGCCAGCAGCCCGACTAGCAGCTACGAGCAGTACTTC.